A single sample is the source of the 11 T cell receptor beta chains below, sequenced in a study of blood T cell repertoires in COVID-19. Sequencing was performed with immunoSEQ multiplex PCR; in TCRdb, only in-frame clones are kept and a portion is missing. This table holds under 300,000 clones, 86% found once. The sequenced sample was peripheral blood. The receptors were gathered from a man aged 80 or over with acute or convalescent COVID-19.

This clone appeared once. The rearrangement uses TRBV13 and TRBJ1-1; 8 nucleotides line up with TRBD1. The CDR3 extends over 16 amino acids. Trimming removed 0 bases from V and 0 bases from J; junction bases left unmatched: 3. From germline, CDR1 is PRHDT and CDR2 FYEKMQ (reference sequence). The CDR3 here is CASSLGQGALNTEAFF. The CDR3 region has the DNA TGTGCCAGCAGCTTAGGCCAGGGGGCCCTGAACACTGAAGCTTTCTTT.

The rearrangement links TRBV11-2 to TRBJ1-2, with unresolved D. The CDR3 loop spans 13 amino acids. V was clipped by 2 bases and J by 4 bases, with 8 bases between them. Germline values: CDR1 SGHAT, CDR2 FQNNGV. The CDR3: CASSLNSIYGYTF. CDR3 DNA: TGTGCCAGCAGCTTAAATTCCATCTATGGCTACACCTTC.

This clone occurred once. The same CDR3 is also encoded by other DNA sequences in this sample. V usage is TRBV3-1 (or the pseudogene TRBV3-2) and J usage is TRBJ2-7; 11 bases match TRBD2. The V and J ends lost 4 bases and 3 bases, in that order; junction bases with no gene match: 2. The CDR3 totals 14 residues. Germline values: CDR1 LGHDT, CDR2 YNNKEL (reference sequence). Here the CDR3 reads CASSLGTSGYEQYF. The CDR3 coding sequence is TGTGCCAGCAGCCTCGGGACTAGCGGCTACGAGCAGTACTTC.

The V gene is TRBV7-2, the J gene TRBJ1-2; 8 nucleotides match TRBD1. Losses at the gene ends were 5 bases for V and 8 bases for J; bases not matched to a gene: 7. This CDR3 has 13 amino acids. The germline V gene has CDR1 SGHTA and CDR2 FQGNSA. The CDR3 loop is CASSRTGSQGYTF. DNA of the CDR3: TGTGCCAGCAGCCGGACAGGGTCTCAAGGCTACACCTTC.

This chain connects TRBV27 to TRBJ2-7; 10 nucleotides match TRBD1. The junction had 11 bases not matched to a gene; V was cut back by 6 bases and J by 3 bases. Germline V gives CDR1 MNHEY, CDR2 SMNVEV (reference sequence). This CDR3 spans 16 amino acids. Here the CDR3 DNA reads TGTGCCAGCAGAATCACAGGGACAGGGGAATACTACGAGCAGTACTTC. Amino acids: CASRITGTGEYYEQYF.

The chain couples TRBV28 to TRBJ1-3; D is uncertain. The CDR3 is 15 amino acids. CDR1 is MDHEN, CDR2 SYDVKM, per germline. Between the trimmed V and J ends, which lost 4 bases and 0 bases, there was a span of 10 bases. CDR3 amino acids: CASSSSTVSGNTIYF. CDR3 sequence (DNA): TGTGCCAGCAGTTCCTCAACAGTCTCTGGAAACACCATATATTTT.

The chain joins TRBV5-4 to TRBJ1-2, with 10 bases aligning to TRBD1. This CDR3 spans 16 amino acids. The V gene end was trimmed by 0 bases and the J gene end by 2 bases; junction bases not matched to a gene: 4. Germline CDR1 and CDR2: SGHNT and YYREEE (reference sequence). The CDR3 region has the DNA TGTGCCAGCAGCTTGGCTGGGGGACAGGGGAACTATGGCTACACCTTC. Residues: CASSLAGGQGNYGYTF.

The chain has TRBV6-2 or TRBV6-3 and TRBJ2-1; 9 bases match TRBD2. The CDR3 extends over 15 amino acids. V lost 4 bases to trimming and J lost 3 bases; unmatched junction nucleotides: 4. Per germline, CDR1 MNHEY and CDR2 SVGEGT. CDR3 region: CASSLAGVGYNEQFF. Here the CDR3 DNA reads TGTGCCAGCAGTTTAGCGGGGGTCGGCTACAATGAGCAGTTCTTC.

The J gene is TRBJ1-4, the V gene TRBV18; D is uncertain. CDR1 and CDR2 from the germline V gene are KGHSH and LQKENI. V lost 6 bases to trimming and J lost 5 bases, with 16 bases between them. This CDR3 spans 15 amino acids. The CDR3 spells CASSTMGSLNEKLFF. The CDR3 DNA reads as TGTGCCAGCTCGACCATGGGCAGCCTGAATGAAAAACTGTTTTTT.

This clone was observed once. J is TRBJ1-2 and V is TRBV28; D perhaps matches TRBD1 (5 bases). The germline CDR1 and CDR2 sequences are MDHEN and SYDVKM. The CDR3 spans 13 residues. The V end was cut by 10 bases, the J end by 4 bases, with 16 bases between. The CDR3 sequence: CATSPDSLYGYTF. The CDR3, as DNA: TGTGCCACTTCACCAGACAGCCTCTATGGCTACACCTTC.

The rearrangement joins TRBV27 to TRBJ2-7, with 7 bases matching TRBD1. The trim removed 4 bases at V and 3 bases at J, leaving 9 bases unmatched. The germline V gene has CDR1 MNHEY and CDR2 SMNVEV (reference sequence). This CDR3 comprises 15 residues. The CDR3 nucleotides read TGTGCCAGCAGTTCACCCCGGGACAGATACTACGAGCAGTACTTC. It specifies CASSSPRDRYYEQYF.